Following are 17 T cell receptor beta chains from one sample sequenced in a study of blood T cells in healthy people across ages. The second PCR ran roughly 7 to 12 cycles with a sample-barcoded 5' primer and J-beta primers. TCRdb processed the 5' RACE reads anew with MiXCR; each CDR3 protein has one entry. The repertoire holds fewer than 950,000 distinct CDR3 sequences, 35% to 40% seen once, with over 10% in the top ten. The sequencing input was blood. Source of these receptors: a man aged 18 to 29 in good health.

The chain employs TRBV10-3 and TRBJ2-3, with 11 bases matching TRBD2. Germline loops: CDR1 ENHRY, CDR2 SYGVKD. V lost 4 bases and J lost 1; bases outside the gene matches: 7. CDR3 length: 17 residues. CDR3 nucleotides: TGTGCCATCAGTGCCGTCCTGACTAGCGGGGGCACAGATACGCAGTATTTT. Its protein product is CAISAVLTSGGTDTQYF.

The chain recombines TRBV12-3 or TRBV12-4 with TRBJ2-7, with D possibly being TRBD1 (6 bases). This CDR3 is 15 amino acids long. This chain's CDR3 is CVSSPSTGSNYEQYF. The CDR3 DNA reads TGTGTCTCTAGTCCCTCTACAGGGTCTAACTACGAGCAGTACTTC.

This clonotype was recorded a few times. V and J are TRBV7-9 and TRBJ2-5, with TRBD1 matching over 9 bases. V lost 5 bases to trimming and J lost 2 bases; unmatched junction nucleotides: 9. Germline V gene data show CDR1 as SEHNR and CDR2 as FQNEAQ (reference sequence). The CDR3 contains 16 residues. CDR3 loop: CASSPPTGGHQETQYF. CDR3 nucleotide sequence: TGTGCCAGCAGCCCGCCGACAGGGGGACATCAAGAGACCCAGTACTTC.

Only a few counts were recorded for this clonotype. Compared with germline, one end of the junction differs, possibly owing to a read error. The chain recombines TRBV24-1 with TRBJ2-3; TRBD1 aligns across 9 bases. Germline lookup yields CDR1 KGHDR and CDR2 SFDVKD. This CDR3 region has 17 residues. Written as DNA, the CDR3 is TGTGCCGCCAGTGACTATCGGACAGGGGTCAACACAGATACGCAGTATTTT. It is translated as CAASDYRTGVNTDTQYF.

The chain employs TRBV12-3 or TRBV12-4 and TRBJ1-5; D gene ambiguous. This CDR3 is built from 16 residues. V lost 4 bases, J lost 3 bases, and 16 bases lay in between. CDR3 DNA sequence: TGTGCCAGCAGTTCCCTCCCAGACACCTCCAATCAGCCCCAGCATTTT. This gives the protein CASSSLPDTSNQPQHF.

The chain has TRBV5-6 and TRBJ1-2; D is ambiguous. Germline lookup yields CDR1 SGHDT and CDR2 YYEEEE. The germline V and J ends were trimmed by 2 bases and 4 bases, with 12 bases remaining between them. The length of the CDR3 is 14 residues. The CDR3 coding sequence is TGTGCCAGCAGCTTACGGATGACCAGCTATGGCTACACCTTC. Its protein is CASSLRMTSYGYTF.

This clonotype turned up a few times. One base away lies a much larger clone, so this may be a sequencing read error. The rearrangement uses TRBV20-1 and TRBJ2-7; TRBD2 aligns across 15 bases. CDR1 and CDR2 from the germline V gene are DFQATT and SNEGSKA (reference sequence). The CDR3 loop spans 16 amino acids. V shed 3 bases, J shed 1 base, and the junction held 4 bases outside the gene matches. In DNA form, the CDR3 reads TGCAGTGCTAGTGGGACTAGCGGGGGGCTTTCCTACGAGCAGTACTTC. It is translated as CSASGTSGGLSYEQYF.

A word on this clonotype: A much larger clone differs from this one at a single base, so this may be a read error. The rearrangement joins TRBV7-9 to TRBJ2-5; TRBD2 is a possible D gene (6 bases). The J call may be mistaken, given a closer DNA end match to TRBJ2-7. The length of the CDR3 is 15 residues. Germline lookup yields CDR1 SEHNR and CDR2 FQNEAQ (reference sequence). CDR3 protein: CASSGPGLATCEQYF. In DNA, the CDR3 is TGTGCCAGCAGCGGGCCGGGACTCGCAACCTGCGAGCAGTACTTC.

The chain carries TRBV20-1 and TRBJ2-5; 8 nucleotides match TRBD2. Germline V gene lookup returns CDR1 DFQATT and CDR2 SNEGSKA (reference sequence). The CDR3 is 16 residues long. V gave up 1 base and J gave up 5 bases; unmatched junction bases: 12. CDR3 DNA: TGCAGTGCTAGAGGGGGACGGGGGGGCTTTGGTGAGACCCAGTACTTC. Amino acids: CSARGGRGGFGETQYF.

The gene calls are TRBV7-2 and TRBJ2-7, with 10 bases lining up with TRBD1. The DNA end lines up better with TRBJ2-5; the J call may be wrong. CDR1 SGHTA and CDR2 FQGNSA come from the germline V gene. The CDR3 consists of 16 residues. CDR3 sequence: CASSLERRQGAETQYF. The CDR3 nucleotides are TGTGCCAGCAGCTTAGAACGGCGACAGGGGGCCGAGACCCAGTACTTC.

The rearrangement links TRBV29-1 to TRBJ2-5; no definite D call. Trimming pared 7 bases from V and 5 bases from J, leaving 14 bases between. CDR1 is SQVTM and CDR2 is ANQGSEA in the germline V gene. The CDR3 covers 12 residues. In DNA form, the CDR3 reads TGCAGCGGAGGTCTGGTAGGGGAGACCCAGTACTTC. It yields the protein CSGGLVGETQYF.

The rearrangement joins TRBV7-2 to TRBJ1-1; D not resolved. This CDR3 spans 13 amino acids. Between the trimmed V and J ends, which lost 5 bases and 7 bases, there was a span of 14 bases. Germline CDR1 SGHTA, CDR2 FQGNSA. The CDR3 DNA is TGTGCCAGCAGCCTCCCCGGTTGGGTTGAAGCTTTCTTT. Residues: CASSLPGWVEAFF.

The V call is TRBV25-1, the J call TRBJ1-2; D is perhaps TRBD1 (6 bases). Deletions cut 6 bases from V and 4 bases from J, with 12 bases between. There are 13 residues in the CDR3. Germline CDR1 reads MGHDK; CDR2 reads SYGVNS. CDR3 DNA sequence: TGTGCCAGCAGCCGGGACATGTTCTATGGCTACACCTTC. This gives the protein CASSRDMFYGYTF.

This chain connects TRBV12-3 or TRBV12-4 to TRBJ2-2; D tentatively reads TRBD1 or TRBD2 (5 bases each). The CDR3 runs to 14 residues. Trimming removed 6 bases from V and 4 bases from J, with 12 bases in between. The CDR3 protein is CASRAGASTGELFF. For the CDR3, the DNA is TGTGCCAGCAGAGCCGGGGCAAGCACCGGGGAGCTGTTTTTT.

The CDR3 nucleotides are TGTGCCAGCAGTCCGTCCCCAACCGCGGGGGCTGTCACTGAAGCTTTCTTT. As protein: CASSPSPTAGAVTEAFF. The rearrangement uses TRBV28 and TRBJ1-1; D possibly corresponds to TRBD1 (6 bases). V lost 5 bases, J lost 4 bases, and 23 bases lay in between. This CDR3 comprises 17 residues. Germline lookup yields CDR1 MDHEN and CDR2 SYDVKM.

This clonotype appeared many times. The chain couples TRBV5-1 to TRBJ2-3; D is possibly TRBD2 (6 bases). Trimming cost V 0 bases and J 4 bases, with 9 bases left between them. The V gene's germline CDR1 is SGHRS and CDR2 YFSETQ. The CDR3 covers 14 residues. The CDR3 here is CASSLEEGSDTQYF. In nucleotides, the CDR3 is TGCGCCAGCAGCTTGGAGGAGGGCTCAGATACGCAGTATTTT. The full variable domain, its missing parts supplied by reference TRBV5-1 and TRBJ2-3, is KAGVTQTPRYLIKTRGQQVTLSCSPISGHRSVSWYQQTPGQGLQFLFEYFSETQRNKGNFPGRFSGRQFSNSRSEMNVSTLELGDSALYLCASSLEEGSDTQYFGPGTRLTVL.

This clonotype was counted ten times or more. The chain combines TRBV9 with TRBJ2-1, with D tentatively TRBD1 (5 bases). The CDR3 contains 15 residues. V lost 4 bases and J lost 0, with 11 bases in between. The germline CDR1 and CDR2 sequences are SGDLS and YYNGEE. CDR3 nucleotides: TGTGCCAGCAGCAGGGAACAGGTCTCCTACAATGAGCAGTTCTTC. Amino acids: CASSREQVSYNEQFF.